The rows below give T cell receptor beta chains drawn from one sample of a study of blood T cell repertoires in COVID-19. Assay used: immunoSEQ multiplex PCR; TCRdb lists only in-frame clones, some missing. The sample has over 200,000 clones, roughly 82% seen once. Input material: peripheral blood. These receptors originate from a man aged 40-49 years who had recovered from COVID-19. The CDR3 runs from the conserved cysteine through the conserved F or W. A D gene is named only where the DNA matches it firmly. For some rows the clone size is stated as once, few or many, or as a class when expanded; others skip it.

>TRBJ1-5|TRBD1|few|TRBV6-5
TGTGCCAGCAACCCGACAGGGAGCAATCAGCCCCAGCATTTT
CASNPTGSNQPQHF
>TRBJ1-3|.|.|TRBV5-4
TGTGCCAGCAGCTTGGGAGGTACGGCTCACTCTGGAAACACCATATATTTT
CASSLGGTAHSGNTIYF
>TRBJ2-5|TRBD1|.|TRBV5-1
TGCGCCAGCAGCTTACAGGGGAGCGAGGAAGAGACCCAGTACTTC
CASSLQGSEEETQYF
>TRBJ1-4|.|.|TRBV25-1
TGTGCCAGCAGTGAATTGGGGGGTTTAGGTGAAAAACTGTTTTTT
CASSELGGLGEKLFF
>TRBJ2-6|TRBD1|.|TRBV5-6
TGTGCCAGCAGCTGGGGGACAGGGGCAGGGGCCAACGTCCTGACTTTC
CASSWGTGAGANVLTF
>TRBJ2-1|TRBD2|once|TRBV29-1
TGCAGCGTTGAGGGACTAGCACCAACGAGCTCCTACAATGAGCAGTTCTTC
CSVEGLAPTSSYNEQFF
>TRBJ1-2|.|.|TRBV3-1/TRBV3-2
TGTGCCAGCAGCCGTCAGGATATCATCGGCTACACCTTC
CASSRQDIIGYTF
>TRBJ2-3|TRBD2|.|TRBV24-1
TGTGCCACCAGGACTGCTAGCGGGGGGGGAAGTTACCCCGACAAGAGCACAGATACGCAGTATTTT
CATRTASGGGSYPDKSTDTQYF
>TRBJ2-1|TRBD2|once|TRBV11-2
TGTGCCAGCAGCTTAGGACGCTTTGGAGGGACTAGCGGGTACAATGAGCAGTTCTTC
CASSLGRFGGTSGYNEQFF
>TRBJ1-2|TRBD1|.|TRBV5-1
TGCGCCAGCAGCCCGGGACAGGGAGCCCCCTACACCTTC
CASSPGQGAPYTF
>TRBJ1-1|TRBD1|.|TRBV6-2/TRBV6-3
TGTGCCAGCAGTCGGGACAGCATGAACACTGAAGCTTTCTTT
CASSRDSMNTEAFF
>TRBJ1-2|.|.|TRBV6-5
TGTGCCAGCAACCCGCAGCCGGGACTGATATATGGCTACACCTTC
CASNPQPGLIYGYTF
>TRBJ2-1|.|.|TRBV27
TGTGCCGCAGGGGTTTCGGGGAACTACAATGAGCAGTTCTTC
CAAGVSGNYNEQFF
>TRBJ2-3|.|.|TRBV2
TGTGCCAGCAGAACAGACACCTATACGCAGTATTTT
CASRTDTYTQYF
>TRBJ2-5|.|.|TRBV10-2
TGCGCCAGCAGCCAGGACTTGTTGAAAGAGACCCAGTACTTC
CASSQDLLKETQYF
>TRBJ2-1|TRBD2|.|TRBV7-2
TGTGCCAGCAGCTCCGAGGGAGGTGCGGGAGTGGTTCAGTTCTTC
CASSSEGGAGVVQFF
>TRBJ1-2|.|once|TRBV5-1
TGCGCCAGCAGCTCCCAGGGGCTAGGAGAAGGCTACACCTTC
CASSSQGLGEGYTF
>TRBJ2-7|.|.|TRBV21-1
TGTGCCAGCAGCTCTCGATCAGGGACTAGCGGGTCCTACGAGCAGTACTTC
CASSSRSGTSGSYEQYF
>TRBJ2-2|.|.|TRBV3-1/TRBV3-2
TGTGCCAGCAGCCAAGCTAGAAACACCGGGGAGCTGTTTTTT
CASSQARNTGELFF
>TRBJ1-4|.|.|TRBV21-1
TGTGCCAGCAGCAAATTGGGACAGCTGAACAATGAAAAACTGTTTTTT
CASSKLGQLNNEKLFF
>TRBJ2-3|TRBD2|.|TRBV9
TGTGCCAGCAGCGTAGGAAGCGGGGGGGCAGATACGCAGTATTTT
CASSVGSGGADTQYF
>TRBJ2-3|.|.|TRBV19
TGTGCCAGTAGTATGTCGGGTGGCGGGACTAGCACAGATACGCAGTATTTT
CASSMSGGGTSTDTQYF
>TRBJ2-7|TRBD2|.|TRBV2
TGTGCCAGCAGATGGACTAGCGGGATTTACGAGCAGTACTTC
CASRWTSGIYEQYF
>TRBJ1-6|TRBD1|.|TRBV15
TGTGCCACCAGCAGAGAGGGACAGGGTAATTCACCCCTCCACTTT
CATSREGQGNSPLHF
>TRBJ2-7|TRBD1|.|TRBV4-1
TGCGCCAGCAGCCAAGGGGGACAGGGGGTCTCCTACGAGCAGTACTTC
CASSQGGQGVSYEQYF
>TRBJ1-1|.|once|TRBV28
TGTGCCAGCTCCCCCAGCACTGAAGCTTTCTTT
CASSPSTEAFF
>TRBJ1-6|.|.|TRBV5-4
TGTGCCAGCGCTCAAGCGGGACACAATTCACCCCTCCACTTT
CASAQAGHNSPLHF
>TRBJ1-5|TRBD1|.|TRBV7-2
TGTGCCAGCAGCCCCGGGACAGGGACGAATCAGCCCCAGCATTTT
CASSPGTGTNQPQHF
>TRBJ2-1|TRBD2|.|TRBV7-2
TGTGCCAGCAGCTTAAGCGGACTAGGGCTATTGAATGAGCAGTTCTTC
CASSLSGLGLLNEQFF
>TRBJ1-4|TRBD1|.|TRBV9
TGTGCCAGCGGCCCGCGGGGACAGGCATATGAAAAACTGTTTTTT
CASGPRGQAYEKLFF
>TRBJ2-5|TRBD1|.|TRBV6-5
TGTGCCAGCAGTTTGGGACAGGGGGCAAAGACCCAGTACTTC
CASSLGQGAKTQYF
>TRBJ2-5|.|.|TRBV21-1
TGTGGAAAGGGGTGTCAAGAGACCCAGTACTTC
CGKGCQETQYF
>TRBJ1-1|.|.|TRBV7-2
TGTGCCAGCAGCGACACCATCAGCACTGAAGCTTTCTTT
CASSDTISTEAFF
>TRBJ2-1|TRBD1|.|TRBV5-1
TGCGCCAGCAGCCCCCAGGAGACAGGGGTAGGTGAGCAGTTCTTC
CASSPQETGVGEQFF
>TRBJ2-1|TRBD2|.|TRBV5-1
TGCGCCAGCAGTGCGGGAGGCCGGAACAATGAGCAGTTCTTC
CASSAGGRNNEQFF
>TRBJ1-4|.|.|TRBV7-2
TGTGCCAGCAGCCCCCTAGGGGAGGTAGCTAATGAAAAACTGTTTTTT
CASSPLGEVANEKLFF
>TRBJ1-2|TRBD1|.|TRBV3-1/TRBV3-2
TGTGCCAGCAGCCGCGGACAGGGGTCCTATGGCTACACCTTC
CASSRGQGSYGYTF